These 17 T cell receptor beta chains originate from one sample sequenced in a study of T cells in Graves' hyperthyroidism and ophthalmopathy. It was RNA transcripts that yielded the amplified TCR beta CDR3 regions. HTBI primers were employed in a first-round RT-PCR of the TCR CDR3. TCRdb reanalysed the multiplex PCR reads using MiXCR and keeps one entry per CDR3 protein. The sample has approximately 490,000 distinct CDR3 sequences, 20% to 25% seen once. Material: blood. The origin of the receptors is a woman aged 70-85 years with Graves' ophthalmopathy.

The sample holds many counts of this clonotype. The gene calls are TRBV2 and TRBJ1-1; D gene ambiguous. The ends were cut back, 2 bases at V and 7 bases at J, with 5 bases in the middle. Germline V CDR1 and CDR2: SNHLY, FYNNEI. The CDR3 totals 11 residues. CDR3 coding DNA: TGTGCCAGCAGTGAACCGGGTGAAGCTTTCTTT. It encodes CASSEPGEAFF.

This clonotype was counted at least ten times. The chain joins TRBV11-2 to TRBJ2-1, with 10 nucleotides matching TRBD2. From germline, CDR1 is SGHAT and CDR2 FQNNGV. V was pared by 3 bases and J by 8 bases, with 4 bases of the junction left unmatched. This CDR3 contains 14 residues. The CDR3 sequence is CASSFSSGSYEQFF. CDR3 in DNA: TGTGCCAGCAGCTTCTCTAGCGGGAGTTATGAGCAGTTCTTC.

This clonotype was seen a handful of times. V gene TRBV5-6 combines with J gene TRBJ2-5; possibly TRBD2 for D (6 bases). V dropped 4 bases and J dropped 4 bases, with 11 bases sitting between them. Germline-derived CDR1 and CDR2 are SGHDT and YYEEEE. The CDR3 runs to 13 residues. CDR3 amino acids: CASSRLVTETQYF. The DNA of the CDR3 is TGTGCCAGCAGCAGACTAGTCACAGAGACCCAGTACTTC.

V gene TRBV20-1 combines with J gene TRBJ2-7; possibly TRBD2 for D (5 bases). Germline V lookup: CDR1 DFQATT, CDR2 SNEGSKA (reference sequence). The CDR3 totals 14 residues. Trimming stripped 3 bases from V and 4 bases from J, with 16 bases between. The CDR3 spells CSARVGRLTYEQYF. CDR3 in DNA: TGCAGTGCTAGGGTTGGGAGATTAACTTACGAGCAGTACTTC.

This clonotype was found many times. V usage is TRBV20-1 and J usage is TRBJ1-1, with D perhaps TRBD1 (5 bases). CDR1 and CDR2 (germline): DFQATT, SNEGSKA (reference sequence). The V and J ends lost 2 bases and 1 base respectively, with 14 bases between them. The CDR3 contains 15 residues. The CDR3 is CSARNSGGRNTEAFF. DNA of the CDR3: TGCAGTGCTAGAAATAGCGGGGGGAGGAACACTGAAGCTTTCTTT.

With regard to this clonotype: The CDR3 carries no conserved terminal phenylalanine or tryptophan, so it likely arises from a read error. The CDR3 region is CASSTSGPYEQYL. In nucleotides, the CDR3 is TGTGCCAGCAGTACTAGCGGGCCCTACGAGCAGTACCTC. This chain links TRBV2 with TRBJ2-7; 9 nucleotides agree with TRBD2. The CDR3 spans 13 residues. Germline V gene lookup returns CDR1 SNHLY and CDR2 FYNNEI. The trim removed 5 bases at V and 2 bases at J, leaving 1 base unmatched.

In the case of this clonotype: A much larger clone lies one base from this, so it may be a read error. The gene calls are TRBV12-3 or TRBV12-4 and TRBJ1-2; no firm D call. Trimming removed 3 bases from V and 4 bases from J, with 9 bases in between. This CDR3 spans 13 amino acids. The CDR3 DNA sequence: TGTGCCAGCAGTTTTTCAGTGAGCTATGGCTACACCTTC. This sequence encodes CASSFSVSYGYTF.

The chain employs TRBV5-1 and TRBJ1-6; TRBD1 might be the D (5 bases). Germline lookup yields CDR1 SGHRS and CDR2 YFSETQ. Trimming took 6 bases from V and 5 from J, leaving 12 bases between them. This CDR3 is 14 amino acids long. The CDR3 loop is CASTEDTHNSPLHF. The CDR3 DNA reads TGCGCCAGCACCGAGGACACCCATAATTCACCCCTCCACTTT.

The J gene is TRBJ1-1, the V gene TRBV18, with no clear D. Trimming stripped 3 bases from V and 2 bases from J, with 13 bases between. Germline values: CDR1 KGHSH, CDR2 LQKENI. The CDR3 runs to 15 residues. As DNA, the CDR3 is TGTGCCAGCTCACCCGACCAGGCGGTAAACACTGAAGCTTTCTTT. Its protein is CASSPDQAVNTEAFF.

The gene calls are TRBV3-1 and TRBJ2-2; D possibly corresponds to TRBD2 (6 bases). Germline V CDR1 and CDR2: LGHDT, YNNKEL (reference sequence). The V end lost 1 base, the J end lost 6 bases, and 9 bases lay between the germline ends. There are 14 residues in the CDR3. The CDR3 loop is CASSQGLASGELFF. The CDR3 bases are TGTGCCAGCAGCCAAGGGCTAGCGTCCGGGGAGCTGTTTTTT. Full variable domain (outside the CDR3, taken from reference TRBV3-1 and TRBJ2-2): DTAVSQTPKYLVTQMGNDKSIKCEQNLGHDTMYWYKQDSKKFLKIMFSYNNKELIINETVPNRFSPKSPDKAHLNLHINSLELGDSAVYFCASSQGLASGELFFGEGSRLTVL.

The chain is built from TRBV20-1 and TRBJ2-1, with D unresolved. Germline CDR1 DFQATT, CDR2 SNEGSKA (reference sequence). The CDR3 has 16 amino acids. The V end lost 3 bases, the J end lost 6 bases, and 21 bases lay between the germline ends. DNA for the CDR3: TGCAGTGCTAGGCGGAGACTGTCTCTTACGAGCAATGAGCAGTTCTTC. It specifies CSARRRLSLTSNEQFF.

This clonotype was recorded a few times. The rearrangement joins TRBV7-9 to TRBJ2-7; D is perhaps TRBD1 (5 bases). V gave up 1 base and J gave up 5 bases, with 12 bases separating them. This CDR3 has 14 residues. The V gene's germline CDR1 is SEHNR and CDR2 FQNEAQ (reference sequence). CDR3 in DNA: TGTGCCAGCAGCTTAGGTACAGGACGGGACGAGCAGTACTTC. This sequence encodes CASSLGTGRDEQYF.

This clonotype was seen only a few times. The chain carries TRBV7-2 and TRBJ1-6; no definite D call. CDR1 and CDR2 from the germline V gene are SGHTA and FQGNSA. CDR3 size: 15 residues. V was clipped by 0 bases and J by 7 bases, with 10 bases between them. CDR3 sequence: CASSLANYVNSPLHF. The CDR3 DNA is TGTGCCAGCAGCTTAGCGAATTACGTGAATTCACCCCTCCACTTT. Full variable domain (outside the CDR3, taken from reference TRBV7-2 and TRBJ1-6): GAGVSQSPSNKVTEKGKDVELRCDPISGHTALYWYRQSLGQGLEFLIYFQGNSAPDKSGLPSDRFSAERTGGSVSTLTIQRTQQEDSAVYLCASSLANYVNSPLHFGNGTRLTVT.

This clonotype occurred many times. The V call is TRBV2, the J call TRBJ1-1, with a weak D call TRBD1 (6 bases). V was clipped by 8 bases and J by 2 bases, with 9 bases between them. Germline V gene lookup returns CDR1 SNHLY and CDR2 FYNNEI. The CDR3 is 12 amino acids. CDR3 residues: CASGQLNTEAFF. The DNA of the CDR3 is TGTGCCAGCGGACAGCTCAACACTGAAGCTTTCTTT.

V and J are TRBV7-8 and TRBJ1-6; 10 bases are a match to TRBD1. This CDR3 has 14 residues. Germline assignment: CDR1 SGHVS and CDR2 FQNEAQ. J gave up 7 bases and V 6 bases, and 3 bases lay outside the gene matches. This CDR3 is CASRTGQGNSPLHF. In nucleotides, the CDR3 is TGTGCCAGCAGGACGGGACAGGGGAATTCACCCCTCCACTTT. Full variable domain (missing parts from reference TRBV7-8 and TRBJ1-6): GAGVSQSPRYKVAKRGQDVALRCDPISGHVSLFWYQQALGQGPEFLTYFQNEAQLDKSGLPSDRFFAERPEGSVSTLKIQRTQQEDSAVYLCASRTGQGNSPLHFGNGTRLTVT.

The rearrangement links TRBV30 to TRBJ1-5; D is uncertain. Looked up from germline, CDR1 is GTSNPN and CDR2 is SVGIG (reference sequence). Trimming removed 0 bases at V and 0 bases at J, with 9 bases between. The length of the CDR3 is 15 residues. The CDR3 sequence is CAWSVLGSSNQPQHF. The CDR3 coding sequence is TGTGCCTGGAGTGTACTGGGCAGTAGCAATCAGCCCCAGCATTTT.

A remark on this clonotype: Germline and junction disagree at one end, which may indicate a read error. The chain is built from TRBV7-2 and TRBJ1-2; 7 nucleotides match TRBD1. The CDR3 extends over 14 amino acids. Germline V lookup: CDR1 SGHTA, CDR2 FQGNSA. CDR3 coding DNA: TGTGCCAGCAGCTTAGAGACAGGGAACTATGGCTACGCCTTC. Translated, it gives CASSLETGNYGYAF.